This TCR beta chain was sequenced for a study of early T cells in non-severe SARS-CoV-2 infection. Study summary: The input, bulk RNA from unsorted whole blood, was sequenced, and chains were unpaired. Study-level findings and limits: Clonotype matching in VDJdb favored anti-spike CD8 responses and did not capture private and CD4 specificities.

There are 15 residues in the CDR3. Trimming cost V 1 base and J 1 base, with 5 bases left between them. Germline-derived CDR1 and CDR2 are SGHVS and FQNEAQ. Individual cDNA molecules were tagged with unique molecular identifiers. TCRdb reprocessed the 5' RACE reads with MiXCR, giving one entry per CDR3 protein. The sample has about 38,000 distinct CDR3 sequences, 3.5% to 5% seen once. This clonotype was observed at least ten times. Its antigen remains unknown. This clonotype originated in an adult who was a healthcare worker with PCR-confirmed SARS-CoV-2 infection or an uninfected control (not recorded which). V is TRBV7-8 and J is TRBJ2-6; the D is unclear. Sequencing was performed on whole blood. DNA of the CDR3: TGTGCCAGCAGCTTAGTAGCTTCTGGGGCCAACGTCCTGACTTTC. As protein: CASSLVASGANVLTF.